The T cell receptor beta chain under discussion was sequenced for a study of control samples from healthy donors and cancer patients. The method was immunoSEQ multiplex PCR; TCRdb's version includes in-frame clones alone and lacks a portion of them. This sample has about 98,000 clones, with approximately 80% found just once. Germline CDR1 is MNHEY and CDR2 is SMNVEV (reference sequence). The germline V and J ends were trimmed by 1 base and 8 bases, with 17 bases remaining between them. The CDR3 length is 15 residues. V gene TRBV27 combines with J gene TRBJ1-2; D gene ambiguous. Input material: blood. The sequence was obtained from a woman aged 25 to 39 in good health. CDR3 nucleotide sequence: TGTGCCAGCAGTTTATATGCAAATCTATTGGTCGGCTACACCTTC. Residues: CASSLYANLLVGYTF.